This TCR beta chain was sequenced during a study of blood T cell repertoires in COVID-19. Generated by immunoSEQ multiplex PCR, the TCRdb table keeps only in-frame clones and is missing some. The repertoire includes tens of thousands of clones, roughly 83% of them detected once, and approximately 34% sits in the top ten. The CDR3 sequence is 17 residues long. CDR1 is MDHEN and CDR2 is SYDVKM in the germline V gene. Unmatched junction bases numbered 15, after V lost 6 bases and J lost 4 bases. V is TRBV28 and J is TRBJ1-1, with TRBD1 matching 9 bases. This clonotype was sampled from an elderly woman with active or convalescent COVID-19. The sequencing input was peripheral blood. CDR3 loop: CASRSDRGRFVPTEAFF. The CDR3 DNA reads TGTGCCAGCAGATCGGACAGGGGTCGGTTCGTTCCCACTGAAGCTTTCTTT.